What follows is one T cell receptor (beta chain) and its context. Antigen: not known. Sequencing used immunoSEQ multiplex PCR; TCRdb keeps in-frame clones, though not all of them. The sample includes more than 15,000 clones, approximately 85% seen only once; the top ten take roughly a quarter. The data derive from a study of T cells in localized non-small cell lung cancer. Overall study findings and caveats: Maximal T cell clonality occurred in uninvolved adjacent lung, with tumor ranking below it.

V was clipped by 2 bases and J by 7 bases; unmatched bases: 14. The CDR3 length is 19 residues. The germline V gene has CDR1 LNHNV and CDR2 YYDKDF (reference sequence). This TCR was recovered from a male donor older than 55 with stage I lung adenocarcinoma. The sequencing here drew on peripheral blood, taken before any cancer treatment. The chain recombines TRBV15 with TRBJ2-3; TRBD2 matches 14 bases. The CDR3 DNA sequence: TGTGCCACCAGCAGACCCGGACTAGCGGGAGGTATCATGCGGAATACGCAGTATTTT. Residues: CATSRPGLAGGIMRNTQYF.